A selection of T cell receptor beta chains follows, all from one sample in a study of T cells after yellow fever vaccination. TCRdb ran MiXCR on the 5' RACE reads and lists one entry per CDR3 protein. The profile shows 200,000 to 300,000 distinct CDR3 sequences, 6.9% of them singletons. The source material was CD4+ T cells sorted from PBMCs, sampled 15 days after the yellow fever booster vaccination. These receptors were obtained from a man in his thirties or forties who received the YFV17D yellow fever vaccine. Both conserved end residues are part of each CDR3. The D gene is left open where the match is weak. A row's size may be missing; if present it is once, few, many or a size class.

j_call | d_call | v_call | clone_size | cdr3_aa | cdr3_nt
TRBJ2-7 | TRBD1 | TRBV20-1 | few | CSARRDRVGEQYF | TGCAGTGCTCGACGGGACAGGGTGGGAGAGCAGTACTTC
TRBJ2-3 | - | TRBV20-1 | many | CSARTPGRQTDTQYF | TGCAGTGCTAGAACACCGGGACGGCAAACAGATACGCAGTATTTT
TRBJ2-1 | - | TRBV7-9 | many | CASSNDRDAQFF | TGTGCCAGCAGCAACGACCGGGACGCGCAGTTCTTC
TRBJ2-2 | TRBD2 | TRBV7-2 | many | CASSPTRTSVFTGELFF | TGTGCCAGCAGCCCAACTCGGACTAGCGTCTTTACCGGGGAGCTGTTTTTT
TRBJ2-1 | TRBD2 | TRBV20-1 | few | CSVTSGDNEQFF | TGCAGTGTGACTAGCGGCGACAATGAGCAGTTCTTC
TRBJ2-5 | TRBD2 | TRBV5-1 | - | CASSYGLAGGLRIDQYF | TGCGCCAGCAGCTACGGACTAGCGGGAGGCCTCCGAATTGACCAGTACTTC
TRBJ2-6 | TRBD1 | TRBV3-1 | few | CASSPLTGTGGFGGANVLTF | TGTGCCAGCAGCCCCCTAACAGGGACAGGGGGATTCGGAGGGGCCAACGTCCTGACTTTC
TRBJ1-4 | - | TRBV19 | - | CASRGLDHEKLFF | TGTGCCAGTCGGGGGTTGGATCATGAAAAACTGTTTTTT
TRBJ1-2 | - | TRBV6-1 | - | CASHPTGSEGYTF | TGTGCCAGCCACCCAACCGGGTCGGAGGGCTACACCTTC
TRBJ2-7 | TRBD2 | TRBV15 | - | CATSAEGLAGEQYF | TGTGCCACCAGCGCCGAGGGACTAGCGGGAGAGCAGTACTTC
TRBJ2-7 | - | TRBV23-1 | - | CASSHPSGDRRDGEYYEQYF | TGCGCCAGCAGTCATCCGAGTGGGGACCGACGGGACGGAGAGTACTACGAGCAGTACTTC
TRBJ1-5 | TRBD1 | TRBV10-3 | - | CATCEGQRNQPQHF | TGTGCCACCTGTGAGGGACAGCGCAATCAGCCCCAGCATTTT
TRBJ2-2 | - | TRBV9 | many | CASSVNLAATGELFF | TGTGCCAGCAGCGTAAATTTGGCGGCCACCGGGGAGCTGTTTTTT
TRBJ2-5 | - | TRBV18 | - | CASSPPSGTQYF | TGTGCCAGCTCACCACCTTCGGGGACCCAGTACTTC
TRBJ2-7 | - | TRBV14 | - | CASSWQVGYEQYF | TGTGCCAGCAGCTGGCAGGTAGGCTACGAGCAGTACTTC
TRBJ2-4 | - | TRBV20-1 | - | CSARDPGSVKNIQYF | TGCAGTGCTAGAGATCCAGGGTCGGTCAAAAACATTCAGTACTTC
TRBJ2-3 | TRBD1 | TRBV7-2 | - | CASSLSGTGAPDTQYF | TGTGCCAGCAGCTTATCGGGGACAGGGGCGCCAGATACGCAGTATTTT
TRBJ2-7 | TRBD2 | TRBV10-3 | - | CAISGRTSGIAVTSEQYF | TGTGCCATCAGTGGTCGGACTAGCGGGATCGCTGTTACGAGCGAGCAGTACTTC
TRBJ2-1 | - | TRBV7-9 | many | CASSLASFYAFF | TGTGCCAGCAGCTTAGCGTCATTCTACGCGTTCTTC
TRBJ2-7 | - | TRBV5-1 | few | CASSLIPGANYEQYF | TGCGCCAGCAGCTTGATTCCAGGAGCTAACTACGAGCAGTACTTC
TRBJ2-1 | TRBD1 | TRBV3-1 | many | CASRPTGLDEQFF | TGTGCCAGCAGGCCGACAGGGCTCGATGAGCAGTTCTTC
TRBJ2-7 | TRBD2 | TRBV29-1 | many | CSVLGRSGGFGQYF | TGCAGCGTTTTGGGGCGGTCGGGGGGTTTCGGGCAGTACTTC
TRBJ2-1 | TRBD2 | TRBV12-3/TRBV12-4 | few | CASSPRLASTALDEQFF | TGTGCCAGCAGTCCAAGACTAGCGTCGACGGCTCTGGATGAGCAGTTCTTC
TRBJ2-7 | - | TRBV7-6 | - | CASSYGTLRYEQYF | TGTGCCAGCAGCTACGGGACTCTTCGCTACGAGCAGTACTTC
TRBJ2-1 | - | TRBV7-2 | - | CASSPDGVAYNEQFF | TGTGCCAGCAGCCCAGACGGGGTAGCCTACAATGAGCAGTTCTTC
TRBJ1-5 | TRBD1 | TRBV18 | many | CASSPGTGGNQPQHF | TGTGCCAGCTCACCAGGCACAGGGGGCAATCAGCCCCAGCATTTT
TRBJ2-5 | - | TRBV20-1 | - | CSARDGAGPPAAQYF | TGCAGTGCTAGAGACGGGGCTGGACCCCCCGCGGCCCAGTACTTC
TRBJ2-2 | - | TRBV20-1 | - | CSARGHTGELFF | TGCAGTGCTAGAGGTCACACCGGGGAGCTGTTTTTT
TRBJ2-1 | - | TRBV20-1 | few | CSARENFGNEQFF | TGCAGTGCTAGAGAGAACTTTGGCAATGAGCAGTTCTTC
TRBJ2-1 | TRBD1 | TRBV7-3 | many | CASSPTGAYNEQFF | TGTGCCAGCAGCCCGACAGGGGCCTACAATGAGCAGTTCTTC
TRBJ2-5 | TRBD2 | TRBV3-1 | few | CASSFRTSGYHQETQYF | TGTGCCAGCAGCTTCAGGACTAGCGGATACCACCAAGAGACCCAGTACTTC
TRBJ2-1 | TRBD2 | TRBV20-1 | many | CSARKGSRGGHEQFF | TGCAGTGCTCGAAAGGGGTCGCGGGGGGGGCATGAGCAGTTCTTC
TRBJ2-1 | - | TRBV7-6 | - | CASSLNGGGSSYNEQFF | TGTGCCAGCAGCTTAAATGGGGGCGGAAGCTCCTACAATGAGCAGTTCTTC
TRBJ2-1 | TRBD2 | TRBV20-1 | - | CSARDPAGGGDEQFF | TGCAGTGCTAGGGACCCAGCGGGAGGCGGGGATGAGCAGTTCTTC
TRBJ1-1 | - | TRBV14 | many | CASSQELRNTEAFF | TGTGCCAGCAGCCAAGAACTAAGGAACACTGAAGCTTTCTTT
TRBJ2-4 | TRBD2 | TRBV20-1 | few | CCAIGGSGGAKNIQYF | TGCTGTGCTATAGGCGGGAGCGGGGGAGCCAAAAACATTCAGTACTTC
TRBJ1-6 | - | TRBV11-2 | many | CASSPQTAYNSPLHF | TGTGCCAGCAGCCCACAGACAGCTTATAATTCACCCCTCCACTTT
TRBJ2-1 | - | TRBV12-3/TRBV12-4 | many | CASSRDTPYNEQFF | TGTGCCAGCAGTCGGGACACCCCCTACAATGAGCAGTTCTTC
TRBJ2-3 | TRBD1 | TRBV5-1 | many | CASSRQGQDTQYF | TGCGCCAGCAGTAGACAGGGCCAAGATACGCAGTATTTT
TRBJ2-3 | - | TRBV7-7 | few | CASSLTSSSADTQYF | TGTGCCAGCAGCTTAACGTCTAGCTCCGCAGATACGCAGTATTTT
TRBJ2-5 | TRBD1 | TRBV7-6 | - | CASSLVAGGETQYF | TGTGCCAGCAGCTTAGTGGCAGGGGGAGAGACCCAGTACTTC
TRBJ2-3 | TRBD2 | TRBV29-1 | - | CSVLTREGDTQYF | TGCAGCGTCCTGACTAGGGAGGGAGATACGCAGTATTTT
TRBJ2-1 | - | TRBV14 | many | CASSQDGGPYNEQFF | TGTGCCAGCAGCCAAGACGGGGGGCCCTACAATGAGCAGTTCTTC
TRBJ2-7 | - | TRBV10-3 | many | CAISEVNSYEQYF | TGTGCCATCAGTGAAGTCAACTCCTACGAGCAGTACTTC
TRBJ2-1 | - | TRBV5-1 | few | CACTRDSSYNEQFF | TGCGCCTGCACCCGGGATAGCTCCTACAATGAGCAGTTCTTC
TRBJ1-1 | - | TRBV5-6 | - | CASSPGLGEAFF | TGTGCCAGCAGCCCGGGGTTGGGCGAAGCTTTCTTT
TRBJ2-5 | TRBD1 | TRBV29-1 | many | CSVQDRVETQYF | TGCAGCGTTCAAGACAGGGTAGAGACCCAGTACTTC
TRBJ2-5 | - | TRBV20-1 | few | CSARAVQGQETQYF | TGCAGTGCTAGAGCCGTCCAGGGTCAAGAGACCCAGTACTTC
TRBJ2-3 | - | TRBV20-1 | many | CSASHRGYSGTDTQYF | TGCAGTGCTAGTCATCGAGGTTATTCGGGCACAGATACGCAGTATTTT
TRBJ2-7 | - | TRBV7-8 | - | CASSSDRPPYEQYF | TGTGCCAGCAGCTCAGACAGGCCTCCCTACGAGCAGTACTTC
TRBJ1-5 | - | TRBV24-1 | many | CATSGGANQPQHF | TGTGCCACCAGTGGAGGGGCCAATCAGCCCCAGCATTTT
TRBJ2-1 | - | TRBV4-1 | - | CASSQLQVLNEQFF | TGCGCCAGCAGCCAACTACAGGTCTTAAATGAGCAGTTCTTC
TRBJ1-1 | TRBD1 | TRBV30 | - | CACQPQGAGTEAFF | TGTGCCTGTCAACCGCAGGGGGCGGGCACTGAAGCTTTCTTT
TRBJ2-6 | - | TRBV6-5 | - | CASSYSWQSSGANVLTF | TGTGCCAGCAGTTACTCGTGGCAGAGCTCTGGGGCCAACGTCCTGACTTTC
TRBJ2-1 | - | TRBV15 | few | CATSRDYITNEQFF | TGTGCCACCAGCAGAGATTACATAACTAATGAGCAGTTCTTC
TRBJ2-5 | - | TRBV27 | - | CASSPKGGETQYF | TGTGCCAGCAGTCCCAAAGGAGGGGAGACCCAGTACTTC
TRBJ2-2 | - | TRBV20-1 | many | CSARSSGTGELFF | TGCAGTGCTAGGAGTAGCGGTACCGGGGAGCTGTTTTTT
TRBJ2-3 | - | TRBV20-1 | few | CSATKTGVRTQYF | TGCAGTGCTACCAAAACGGGAGTCCGTACGCAGTATTTT
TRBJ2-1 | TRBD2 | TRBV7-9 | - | CASSLTAGGRDEQFF | TGTGCCAGCAGCTTAACCGCGGGAGGTCGGGATGAGCAGTTCTTC